The clone carrying this T cell receptor beta chain appeared a few times. The length of the CDR3 is 14 residues. The V gene lost 2 bases and the J gene lost 9 bases, with 14 bases spanning the gap. Germline V lookup: CDR1 SGHTA, CDR2 FQGNSA. This sample was included in a study of cytomegalovirus exposure and HLA in healthy donors. This PCR relied on a set of 60 Vbeta primers and 13 Jbeta primers. Repertoires were generated with immunoSEQ multiplex PCR, while TCRdb's copy carries only in-frame clones and drops some. The data contain around 130,000 clones, approximately 72% of them singletons. The sample comprised PBMCs. The TCR was taken from a man between 18 and 29 years old in good health and CMV-seronegative. The chain uses TRBV7-2 and TRBJ1-5, with D perhaps matching TRBD1 (5 bases). This chain's CDR3 is CASSLQGLGWPQHF. The CDR3 DNA reads TGTGCCAGCAGCTTACAGGGACTCGGATGGCCCCAGCATTTT.